The 21 T cell receptor beta chains below all came from one sample that was sequenced in a study of T-cell memory formation after mild COVID-19. MiXCR was run by TCRdb on the 5' RACE reads, yielding one entry per CDR3 protein. Of about 170,000 distinct CDR3 sequences in the sample, approximately 12% were seen once. The sequenced sample was PBMCs or a T cell subset sorted from them (not recorded which). These receptors were collected from a man between 18 and 35 years old who had mild COVID-19 (a few samples of this study predate the infection). Cell type and time point are not known.

The chain joins TRBV5-6 to TRBJ1-5; tentatively, D is TRBD1 (5 bases). The CDR3 has 15 amino acids. Germline CDR1 and CDR2: SGHDT and YYEEEE. Trimming shortened V by 0 bases and J by 2 bases, and 9 bases separated the two germline ends. CDR3 region: CASSLGGAGNQPQHF. CDR3 coding DNA: TGTGCCAGCAGCTTGGGGGGCGCGGGCAATCAGCCCCAGCATTTT.

V gene TRBV3-1 combines with J gene TRBJ2-3; D call uncertain. The CDR3 sequence is 13 residues long. V lost 0 bases and J lost 10, with 11 bases in between. Germline values: CDR1 LGHDT, CDR2 YNNKEL (reference sequence). As DNA, the CDR3 is TGTGCCAGCAGCCAAGATCGGAGATACGCGCAGTATTTT. Translating gives CASSQDRRYAQYF.

In DNA form, the CDR3 reads TGTGCCAGCAGCTTGTATAGCAGGGGGGATTTCTTT. This sequence encodes CASSLYSRGDFF. The V and J genes are TRBV5-5 and TRBJ1-1, with TRBD1 matching over 7 bases. Unmatched junction bases numbered 7, after V lost 1 base and J lost 13 bases. This CDR3 comprises 12 residues. Per the germline V gene, CDR1 is SGHKS and CDR2 is YYEKEE (reference sequence).

The genes are TRBV5-1 and TRBJ2-3; D may correspond to TRBD1 or TRBD2 (5 bases each). Germline V gives CDR1 SGHRS, CDR2 YFSETQ. V lost 4 bases and J 6 bases, leaving 24 bases between the germline ends. The CDR3 spans 17 residues. CDR3 residues: CASSRRTGADYTDTQYF. CDR3 coding DNA: TGCGCCAGCAGCCGACGCACCGGGGCAGACTACACGGATACGCAGTATTTT.

The chain uses TRBV7-2 and TRBJ2-3, with TRBD2 as a possible D gene (5 bases). CDR1 SGHTA and CDR2 FQGNSA come from the germline V gene. The CDR3 spans 14 residues. Trimming cost V 8 bases and J 1 base, with 13 bases left between them. The CDR3 spells CASGSEAGTDTQYF. The CDR3 DNA is TGTGCCAGCGGTAGCGAGGCGGGCACAGATACGCAGTATTTT.

This clonotype turned up a few times. The chain has TRBV11-2 and TRBJ1-3; D is ambiguous. Deletions cut 1 base from V and 0 bases from J, with 10 bases between. Germline V CDR1 and CDR2: SGHAT, FQNNGV. The CDR3 sequence is 16 residues long. CDR3 nucleotides: TGTGCCAGCAGCTTAGCCGGTCAAATCTCTGGAAACACCATATATTTT. Encoded protein: CASSLAGQISGNTIYF.

There are many counts of this clonotype. The V call is TRBV6-2 or TRBV6-3, the J call TRBJ1-5; no clear D. The CDR3 loop spans 12 amino acids. V was shortened by 5 bases and J by 5 bases, with 7 bases between the two germline ends. Germline V gives CDR1 MNHEY, CDR2 SVGEGT. The CDR3 DNA follows: TGTGCCAGCAGTGAGCGCGATCAGCCCCAGCATTTT. Translation gives CASSERDQPQHF.

This clonotype turned up a few times. The rearrangement links TRBV2 to TRBJ1-1; D is unresolved. V was clipped by 4 bases and J by 1 base, with 7 bases between them. CDR1 and CDR2 from the germline V gene are SNHLY and FYNNEI. There are 13 residues in the CDR3. The CDR3 nucleotides are TGTGCCAGCAGTGGCTTTGGGAACACTGAAGCTTTCTTT. Protein product: CASSGFGNTEAFF.

This clonotype was counted between two and nine times. As DNA, the CDR3 is TGTGCCAGCAGCCCAAGCCCTCAGTTTGGAGATACGCAGTATTTT. Translation gives CASSPSPQFGDTQYF. V usage is TRBV9 and J usage is TRBJ2-3; no clear D gene. The CDR3 extends over 15 amino acids. CDR1 SGDLS and CDR2 YYNGEE come from the germline V gene. Trimming cost V 4 bases and J 5 bases, with 17 bases left between them. Variable domain in full (rest from reference TRBV9 and TRBJ2-3): DSGVTQTPKHLITATGQRVTLRCSPRSGDLSVYWYQQSLDQGLQFLIQYYNGEERAKGNILERFSAQQFPDLHSELNLSSLELGDSALYFCASSPSPQFGDTQYFGPGTRLTVL.

This clonotype was counted only a few times. The chain has TRBV20-1 and TRBJ2-3; the D gene is possibly TRBD1 (5 bases). The CDR3 is 13 residues long. V was trimmed by 5 bases and J by 2 bases, leaving 11 bases between them. Germline values: CDR1 DFQATT, CDR2 SNEGSKA (reference sequence). The CDR3 nucleotides are TGCAGTGCTGAAGACAGATTCACAGATACGCAGTATTTT. Encoded protein: CSAEDRFTDTQYF.

The chain employs TRBV25-1 and TRBJ1-2, with D possibly matching TRBD1 (5 bases). Between the trimmed V and J ends, which lost 5 bases and 2 bases, there was a span of 6 bases. The CDR3 is 12 amino acids. Germline CDR1 is MGHDK and CDR2 is SYGVNS. As DNA, the CDR3 is TGTGCCAGCAGTACAGGCAACTATGGCTACACCTTC. This gives the protein CASSTGNYGYTF.

This clonotype was counted a few times. This chain joins TRBV5-1 and TRBJ2-3, with TRBD1 matching 7 bases. The CDR3 has 14 residues. CDR1 SGHRS and CDR2 YFSETQ come from the germline V gene. V lost 3 bases to trimming and J lost 0 bases; unmatched junction nucleotides: 1. CDR3 coding DNA: TGCGCCAGCAGCTCGACAGGGAGCACAGATACGCAGTATTTT. It encodes CASSSTGSTDTQYF.

This clonotype was seen a few times. V is TRBV29-1 and J is TRBJ1-2, with D hard to call. With 5 bases removed from V and 0 bases from J, the gap between germline ends came to 7 bases. Germline values: CDR1 SQVTM, CDR2 ANQGSEA. The CDR3 consists of 12 residues. The CDR3 loop is CSVPQSNYGYTF. CDR3 bases: TGCAGCGTTCCTCAGTCTAACTATGGCTACACCTTC.

In its sample, this clonotype was seen a few times. The V and J genes are TRBV7-9 and TRBJ2-5; D is perhaps TRBD2 (7 bases). Per the germline V gene, CDR1 is SEHNR and CDR2 is FQNEAQ (reference sequence). CDR3 length: 14 residues. Trimming shortened V by 4 bases and J by 7 bases, and 16 bases separated the two germline ends. CDR3 residues: CASSSPGGRRTQYF. CDR3 DNA: TGTGCCAGCAGCTCCCCGGGGGGCCGGAGGACCCAGTACTTC. The variable domain in full, with the rest retrieved from reference TRBV7-9 and TRBJ2-5, is DTGVSQNPRHKITKRGQNVTFRCDPISEHNRLYWYRQTLGQGPEFLTYFQNEAQLEKSRLLSDRFSAERPKGSFSTLEIQRTEQGDSAMYLCASSSPGGRRTQYFGPGTRLLVL.

This clonotype was recorded many times. The chain links TRBV30 to TRBJ2-2, with a possible D match to TRBD1 (6 bases). The V end was cut by 7 bases, the J end by 1 base, with 10 bases between. The CDR3 sequence is 13 residues long. The germline gives CDR1 GTSNPN, CDR2 SVGIG (reference sequence). CDR3 sequence: CASPTGNTGELFF. As DNA, the CDR3 is TGTGCCTCCCCGACAGGGAACACCGGGGAGCTGTTTTTT. The variable domain in full, completed from reference TRBV30 and TRBJ2-2, reads SQTIHQWPATLVQPVGSPLSLECTVEGTSNPNLYWYRQAAGRGLQLLFYSVGIGQISSEVPQNLSASRPQDRQFILSSKKLLLSDSGFYLCASPTGNTGELFFGEGSRLTVL.

The chain carries TRBV30 and TRBJ1-1; D is possibly TRBD1 (5 bases). With 0 bases removed from V and 6 bases from J, the gap between germline ends came to 14 bases. The V gene's germline CDR1 is GTSNPN and CDR2 SVGIG (reference sequence). This CDR3 spans 14 amino acids. CDR3 amino acids: CAWSVGSLGAEAFF. In DNA form, the CDR3 reads TGTGCCTGGAGTGTAGGCTCCCTAGGGGCTGAAGCTTTCTTT. Variable domain in full (rest from reference TRBV30 and TRBJ1-1): SQTIHQWPATLVQPVGSPLSLECTVEGTSNPNLYWYRQAAGRGLQLLFYSVGIGQISSEVPQNLSASRPQDRQFILSSKKLLLSDSGFYLCAWSVGSLGAEAFFGQGTRLTVV.

The chain employs TRBV7-2 and TRBJ2-3; 8 nucleotides match TRBD1. Per germline, CDR1 SGHTA and CDR2 FQGNSA. The CDR3 runs to 18 residues. With V trimmed by 3 bases and J by 6 bases, 17 bases remained unmatched. The CDR3, as DNA: TGTGCCAGCAGCTTGACAGGGGAACTATGGGGTCCGGGTGATACGCAGTATTTT. This gives the protein CASSLTGELWGPGDTQYF.

This clonotype turned up a few times. This rearrangement joins TRBV20-1 to TRBJ1-2; D possibly corresponds to TRBD1 (5 bases). The germline V gene encodes CDR1 DFQATT and CDR2 SNEGSKA (reference sequence). Trimming shortened V by 6 bases and J by 4 bases, and 15 bases separated the two germline ends. This CDR3 comprises 13 residues. CDR3 sequence reads: CSAPRRVGYGYTF. DNA for the CDR3: TGCAGTGCCCCCCGCAGGGTGGGCTATGGCTACACCTTC.

There are a few counts of this clonotype. V gene TRBV4-1 combines with J gene TRBJ2-4; D may correspond to TRBD1 or TRBD2 (5 bases each). The CDR3 is made up of 19 amino acids. Germline V gene lookup returns CDR1 MGHRA and CDR2 YSYEKL. Trimming pared 0 bases from V and 3 bases from J, leaving 21 bases between. Written as DNA, the CDR3 is TGCGCCAGCAGCCAAGATGGGACCGCCCGCCTCGTTGGCAAAAACATTCAGTACTTC. Translating it yields CASSQDGTARLVGKNIQYF.

The chain links TRBV7-9 to TRBJ1-6; 9 bases fit TRBD1. Germline V gene sequence: CDR1 SEHNR, CDR2 FQNEAQ (reference sequence). V lost 8 bases to trimming and J lost 8 bases; unmatched junction nucleotides: 4. The CDR3 spans 13 residues. CDR3 sequence (DNA): TGTGCCAGCGGGGGGACAGGGTATTCACCCCTCCACTTT. Translated: CASGGTGYSPLHF. The full variable domain, completed using reference TRBV7-9 and TRBJ1-6, is DTGVSQNPRHKITKRGQNVTFRCDPISEHNRLYWYRQTLGQGPEFLTYFQNEAQLEKSRLLSDRFSAERPKGSFSTLEIQRTEQGDSAMYLCASGGTGYSPLHFGNGTRLTVT.

The rearrangement joins TRBV7-2 to TRBJ2-3, with TRBD1 matching over 7 bases. J was trimmed by 1 base and V by 2 bases; bases with no gene match: 3. This CDR3 has 15 residues. CDR1 is SGHTA, CDR2 FQGNSA, per germline. CDR3 amino acids: CASSLRQGRTDTQYF. The CDR3 nucleotides read TGTGCCAGCAGCTTAAGACAGGGACGCACAGATACGCAGTATTTT. The full variable domain, in which reference TRBV7-2 and TRBJ2-3 provide the parts outside the CDR3, is GAGVSQSPSNKVTEKGKDVELRCDPISGHTALYWYRQSLGQGLEFLIYFQGNSAPDKSGLPSDRFSAERTGGSVSTLTIQRTQQEDSAVYLCASSLRQGRTDTQYFGPGTRLTVL.